The 31 T cell receptor beta chains presented below share a single source sample, sequenced in a study of blood T cell repertoires in COVID-19. The protocol was immunoSEQ multiplex PCR, while the TCRdb copy is restricted to in-frame clones and leaves out a portion. In the table there are around 140,000 clones, roughly 90% of which are singletons. The source material was peripheral blood. The receptors shown here come from a man aged 70 or older with active COVID-19.

This clone was found a few times. V gene TRBV27 combines with J gene TRBJ1-1; 9 bases map to TRBD1. CDR1 is MNHEY, CDR2 SMNVEV, per germline (reference sequence). This CDR3 is 16 amino acids long. V trimming: 4 bases; J trimming: 11 bases; junction bases outside the gene matches: 17. The CDR3 region is CASSSLPGQGKGYAFF. CDR3 sequence (DNA): TGTGCCAGCAGTTCCCTTCCGGGACAGGGAAAAGGTTATGCTTTCTTT.

The chain uses TRBV24-1 and TRBJ2-7; D is uncertain. This CDR3 has 11 residues. Trimming took 7 bases from V and 5 from J, leaving 8 bases between them. Germline V gene data show CDR1 as KGHDR and CDR2 as SFDVKD. The CDR3 loop is CATSAGHEQYF. DNA for the CDR3: TGTGCCACCAGCGCAGGCCACGAGCAGTACTTC.

The chain is built from TRBV18 and TRBJ2-1; 7 bases are shared with TRBD2. CDR3 size: 15 residues. V lost 3 bases to trimming and J lost 7 bases; unmatched junction nucleotides: 9. Germline CDR1 KGHSH, CDR2 LQKENI. Written as DNA, the CDR3 is TGTGCCAGCTCACCTTGGCGGGAGAATCCGAATGAGCAGTTCTTC. Residues: CASSPWRENPNEQFF.

This clone was seen a handful of times. The chain joins TRBV7-8 to TRBJ2-7; 10 bases line up with TRBD1. The CDR3 loop spans 15 amino acids. The V and J ends lost 2 bases and 4 bases, in that order; junction bases with no gene match: 5. The germline gives CDR1 SGHVS, CDR2 FQNEAQ. CDR3 sequence (DNA): TGTGCCAGCAGCTTAACCGGGACAGGGGTTTACGAGCAGTACTTC. It codes for CASSLTGTGVYEQYF.

The J gene is TRBJ1-2, the V gene TRBV28; D perhaps matches TRBD1 (6 bases). Germline CDR1 is MDHEN and CDR2 is SYDVKM. CDR3 length equals 13 residues. V was pared by 2 bases and J by 6 bases, with 10 bases between. The CDR3, as DNA: TGTGCCAGCAGTTTAACGGGGGGCGATGGCTACACCTTC. Encoded protein: CASSLTGGDGYTF.

The chain uses TRBV18 and TRBJ2-7; 8 bases align to TRBD1. Per germline, CDR1 KGHSH and CDR2 LQKENI. Unmatched junction bases numbered 6, after V lost 1 base and J lost 7 bases. This CDR3 has 14 amino acids. CDR3: CASSPRTGQDEQYF. The DNA for the CDR3 is TGTGCCAGCTCACCACGGACAGGGCAGGATGAGCAGTACTTC.

This clone was observed once. This sequence joins TRBV29-1 and TRBJ2-1, with D possibly matching TRBD2 (6 bases). CDR3 length equals 14 residues. From germline, CDR1 is SQVTM and CDR2 ANQGSEA. V was pared by 7 bases and J by 6 bases, with 19 bases between. The CDR3 nucleotides read TGCAGCGGCCTTAGCGGCGAAATGTCCAATGAGCAGTTCTTC. Its translation: CSGLSGEMSNEQFF.

J is TRBJ2-7 and V is TRBV21-1; the D segment call TRBD2 is taken from the table without a DNA check. TRBV21-1 represents a pseudogene. The CDR3 totals 16 residues. The DNA for the CDR3 is TGTGCCAGCAGCAAGCAAAAGGCTAGCGGTGACTACGAGCAGTACTTC. Its protein product is CASSKQKASGDYEQYF.

V and J are TRBV7-3 and TRBJ2-7; tentative D call: TRBD1 (5 bases). Trimming shortened V by 1 base and J by 7 bases, and 11 bases separated the two germline ends. CDR1 and CDR2 (germline): SGHTA, FQGTGA. CDR3 length: 13 amino acids. The CDR3, as DNA: TGTGCCAGCAGCTTAAACAGGTTGGGGGAGCAGTACTTC. This translates into CASSLNRLGEQYF.

The CDR3 loop reads CASSPIGPAGVAGELFF. The CDR3 DNA is TGTGCCAGCAGCCCCATTGGTCCAGCGGGAGTTGCCGGGGAGCTGTTTTTT. This rearrangement joins TRBV5-4 to TRBJ2-2; 8 bases match TRBD2. V trimming: 4 bases; J trimming: 6 bases; junction bases outside the gene matches: 14. This CDR3 spans 17 amino acids. Looked up from germline, CDR1 is SGHNT and CDR2 is YYREEE (reference sequence).

CDR3 sequence (DNA): TGTGCCAGCAGCGCAGGGGGACAGGGAACTATATATTTT. Encoded protein: CASSAGGQGTIYF. V usage is TRBV7-9 and J usage is TRBJ1-3; TRBD1 matches at 9 bases. Trimming removed 5 bases from V and 13 bases from J; junction bases left unmatched: 9. Germline-derived CDR1 and CDR2 are SEHNR and FQNEAQ (reference sequence). The CDR3 length is 13 residues.

The genes are TRBV30 and TRBJ2-7; no firm D call. Trimming cost V 4 bases and J 0 bases, with 7 bases left between them. This CDR3 has 12 amino acids. Per germline, CDR1 GTSNPN and CDR2 SVGIG (reference sequence). CDR3 nucleotides: TGTGCCTGGACAGGTAGCTCCTACGAGCAGTACTTC. Amino acid sequence: CAWTGSSYEQYF.

This chain links TRBV7-4 with TRBJ1-3; D gene unclear. Germline lookup yields CDR1 SGHVT and CDR2 SQSDAQ. Trimming cost V 0 bases and J 0 bases, with 9 bases left between them. The CDR3 consists of 16 residues. As DNA, the CDR3 is TGTGCCAGCAGCTTAGCATCCCTCTTCTCTGGAAACACCATATATTTT. As protein: CASSLASLFSGNTIYF.

CDR3 in DNA: TGTGCCAGCAGTTTAGTTTATGGGGCAGTCGCCTACGAGCAGTACTTC. It codes for CASSLVYGAVAYEQYF. The V gene is TRBV27, the J gene TRBJ2-7, with D perhaps matching TRBD1 (5 bases). Trimming stripped 2 bases from V and 2 bases from J, with 16 bases between. The CDR3 is 16 amino acids. Germline V gives CDR1 MNHEY, CDR2 SMNVEV (reference sequence).

The chain links TRBV28 to TRBJ1-2; TRBD1 matches at 8 bases. This CDR3 has 15 residues. V lost 5 bases and J lost 3; bases outside the gene matches: 8. Germline V gives CDR1 MDHEN, CDR2 SYDVKM. The CDR3, as DNA: TGTGCCAGCAGTAACCTCCAGGGGGCGGACTATGGCTACACCTTC. It encodes CASSNLQGADYGYTF.

The V call is TRBV5-6, the J call TRBJ2-7; 8 bases map to TRBD2. Germline CDR1 reads SGHDT; CDR2 reads YYEEEE. Trimming cost V 4 bases and J 2 bases; bases outside gene matches: 11. CDR3 size: 16 residues. DNA for the CDR3: TGTGCCAGCAGCCTGTCGGGGGGGAGTCTCCCCTACGAGCAGTACTTC. Its translation is CASSLSGGSLPYEQYF.

This sequence joins TRBV7-2 and TRBJ2-1; 8 bases map to TRBD1. With V trimmed by 6 bases and J by 8 bases, 9 bases remained unmatched. The CDR3 is made up of 14 amino acids. The germline V gene encodes CDR1 SGHTA and CDR2 FQGNSA. The CDR3 DNA is TGTGCCAGCAGTTGGACAGGGATACGGGATGAGCAGTTCTTC. The encoded protein is CASSWTGIRDEQFF. The full variable domain, completed using reference TRBV7-2 and TRBJ2-1, is GAGVSQSPSNKVTEKGKDVELRCDPISGHTALYWYRQSLGQGLEFLIYFQGNSAPDKSGLPSDRFSAERTGGSVSTLTIQRTQQEDSAVYLCASSWTGIRDEQFFGPGTRLTVL.

V is TRBV7-2 and J is TRBJ2-5; 8 bases fit TRBD2. This CDR3 region has 13 residues. The germline CDR1 and CDR2 sequences are SGHTA and FQGNSA. The V segment lost 4 bases and the J segment 4 bases; nucleotides outside the gene matches: 2. The CDR3 DNA reads TGTGCCAGCAGCTACGGACTAGCAGAGACCCAGTACTTC. It yields the protein CASSYGLAETQYF.

The rearrangement joins TRBV7-3 to TRBJ2-1; weak D call: TRBD2 (5 bases). This CDR3 is 15 amino acids long. Germline assignment: CDR1 SGHTA and CDR2 FQGTGA. The ends were cut back, 5 bases at V and 0 bases at J, with 11 bases in the middle. The CDR3 region is CASSPGLGSYNEQFF. Written as DNA, the CDR3 is TGTGCCAGCAGCCCCGGACTGGGCTCCTACAATGAGCAGTTCTTC.

Only a few counts were recorded for this clone. The chain joins TRBV19 to TRBJ1-5; D is perhaps TRBD1 (5 bases). CDR1 LNHDA and CDR2 SQIVND come from the germline V gene (reference sequence). The CDR3 has 16 residues. V dropped 0 bases and J dropped 9 bases, with 18 bases sitting between them. The CDR3 loop reads CASSIEEAGRGRPQHF. The CDR3 region has the DNA TGTGCCAGTAGTATAGAGGAGGCAGGGCGGGGACGGCCCCAGCATTTT.

V usage is TRBV19 and J usage is TRBJ1-5; TRBD1 is a possible D gene (5 bases). V lost 8 bases to trimming and J lost 4 bases, with 12 bases between them. Germline V lookup: CDR1 LNHDA, CDR2 SQIVND (reference sequence). This CDR3 spans 13 amino acids. The CDR3 nucleotides are TGTGCCAGTGGTGGGGGGGTTAATCAGCCCCAGCATTTT. Its translation: CASGGGVNQPQHF.

This chain connects TRBV5-1 to TRBJ1-3; perhaps TRBD1 as D (6 bases). The CDR3 is made up of 15 amino acids. Germline CDR1 reads SGHRS; CDR2 reads YFSETQ. V was cut by 1 base and J by 3 bases, with 11 bases left in between. In DNA, the CDR3 is TGCGCCAGCAGCTTGACAGGGTCTGATGGAAACACCATATATTTT. Its translation is CASSLTGSDGNTIYF.

The chain links TRBV28 to TRBJ2-7; the D gene is possibly TRBD2 (5 bases). Trimming pared 1 base from V and 5 bases from J, leaving 12 bases between. The CDR3 spans 14 residues. Looked up from germline, CDR1 is MDHEN and CDR2 is SYDVKM. Written as DNA, the CDR3 is TGTGCCAGCAGTTTATCCGGGAAGAGGCACGAGCAGTACTTC. Its translation: CASSLSGKRHEQYF.

This sequence joins TRBV7-2 and TRBJ2-1, with 8 bases that match TRBD1. Germline trimming cut 2 bases from V and 7 bases from J; bases unmatched to any gene: 10. This CDR3 contains 16 residues. CDR1 is SGHTA and CDR2 is FQGNSA in the germline V gene. The CDR3: CASSLSGGGLRNEQFF. In DNA, the CDR3 is TGTGCCAGCAGCTTATCAGGGGGCGGCCTAAGGAATGAGCAGTTCTTC.

The CDR3 DNA sequence: TGTGCCAGCAGCCCCCCCGGGACTAGCGGGAGATCCGAGCAGTTCTTC. It codes for CASSPPGTSGRSEQFF. This chain connects TRBV5-4 to TRBJ2-1; 14 bases are a match to TRBD2. The CDR3 totals 16 residues. The J segment lost 10 bases and the V segment lost 4 bases, leaving 10 bases of the junction unmatched. Germline assignment: CDR1 SGHNT and CDR2 YYREEE (reference sequence).

This chain links TRBV29-1 with TRBJ2-2; maybe TRBD1 (5 bases). CDR3 length: 12 amino acids. V was cut by 4 bases and J by 4 bases, with 7 bases left in between. CDR1 is SQVTM and CDR2 is ANQGSEA in the germline V gene. The CDR3 DNA reads as TGCAGCGTTGGTCAGGGCACCGGGGAGCTGTTTTTT. Encoded protein: CSVGQGTGELFF.

This clone showed up just once. The V gene is TRBV4-1, the J gene TRBJ1-2, with D perhaps matching TRBD1 (5 bases). V lost 0 bases and J lost 0, with 14 bases in between. This CDR3 comprises 17 residues. Germline values: CDR1 MGHRA, CDR2 YSYEKL. CDR3 sequence reads: CASSQEGYAGTNYGYTF. CDR3 coding DNA: TGCGCCAGCAGCCAAGAGGGGTACGCAGGGACTAACTATGGCTACACCTTC.

The rearrangement joins TRBV9 to TRBJ2-1; a weak D match, TRBD2 (6 bases). The CDR3 loop spans 15 amino acids. The germline CDR1 and CDR2 sequences are SGDLS and YYNGEE. V was cut by 3 bases and J by 0 bases, with 10 bases left in between. DNA of the CDR3: TGTGCCAGCAGCGGTGGGGGGAGCTCCTACAATGAGCAGTTCTTC. Residues: CASSGGGSSYNEQFF.

V gene TRBV5-5 combines with J gene TRBJ2-7; 8 nucleotides agree with TRBD2. Per germline, CDR1 SGHKS and CDR2 YYEKEE (reference sequence). The CDR3 contains 14 residues. With V trimmed by 3 bases and J by 2 bases, 4 bases remained unmatched. This CDR3 is CASSSQRGTYEQYF. CDR3 DNA sequence: TGTGCCAGCAGCTCTCAGCGGGGGACCTACGAGCAGTACTTC.

This clone was found once. The chain uses TRBV29-1 and TRBJ2-1; 7 bases match TRBD2. CDR3 length: 13 residues. Germline CDR1 reads SQVTM; CDR2 reads ANQGSEA. The V and J ends lost 6 bases and 4 bases, in that order; junction bases with no gene match: 6. In nucleotides, the CDR3 is TGCAGCGTGCGGCGGGAGACTTACAATGAGCAGTTCTTC. Its protein is CSVRRETYNEQFF.

This clone was counted between two and nine times. J is TRBJ2-7 and V is TRBV12-3 or TRBV12-4; possible D gene TRBD1, 6 bases. The CDR3 has 12 residues. The V end was cut by 3 bases, the J end by 6 bases, with 9 bases between. For the CDR3, the DNA is TGTGCCAGCAGTTTTGCAGGGGCCGAGCAGTACTTC. This sequence encodes CASSFAGAEQYF.